This T cell receptor beta chain was captured by sequencing in a study of metastatic and nonmetastatic thyroid tumors. MiXCR reprocessed the PCR reads for TCRdb. The sample records 15,000 or so clones, 27% being singletons. Only a few counts were recorded for this clone. Per the germline V gene, CDR1 is SNHLY and CDR2 is FYNNEI. V gave up 7 bases and J gave up 3 bases, with 13 bases separating them. CDR3 length: 13 amino acids. Among the patients, none had received any treatment before thyroid surgery. The chain recombines TRBV2 with TRBJ2-7; D remains ambiguous. Specimen: adjacent normal tissue. The TCR originated in a female donor with papillary thyroid cancer or a benign thyroid nodule (not recorded which). Some clones in this sample may be carry-over from other donors' samples. The CDR3 DNA reads TGTGCCAGCATGGCACCGGACGGCTACGAGCAGTACTTC. Protein sequence: CASMAPDGYEQYF. Variable domain in full (rest from reference TRBV2 and TRBJ2-7): EPEVTQTPSHQVTQMGQEVILRCVPISNHLYFYWYRQILGQKVEFLVSFYNNEISEKSEIFDDQFSVERPDGSNFTLKIRSTKLEDSAMYFCASMAPDGYEQYFGPGTRLTVT.